Here is one T cell receptor beta chain with its context. The antigen is unknown. Libraries were prepared by immunoSEQ multiplex PCR; TCRdb keeps only in-frame clonotypes and omits some of them. The sample records around 20,000 clones, 84% being singletons. This specimen comes from a study of OX40 agonist ivuxolimab in advanced cancers. Study in general: Those enrolled were 82.7% male, with a mean age of approximately 60 years and ages from roughly 23 to 80. Study conclusions and caveats: Clonal expansion by week 6 occurred in CD4+ and CD8+ blood T cells (at 0.1 to 3.0 mg/kg).

The germline CDR1 and CDR2 sequences are MDHEN and SYDVKM. The V and J ends lost 6 bases and 8 bases respectively, with 19 bases between them. The CDR3 runs 14 residues. Here the sequenced sample was CD4+ or CD8+ T cells sorted from blood, taken in a trial of the OX40 agonist ivuxolimab. The clonotype comes from an adult with an advanced solid tumor such as melanoma, head and neck, liver or kidney cancer. This chain connects TRBV28 to TRBJ1-2, with a possible D match to TRBD1 (6 bases). This chain's CDR3 is CASSPTLRGDGYTF. The CDR3 DNA sequence: TGTGCCAGCAGCCCGACGTTGAGGGGGGACGGCTACACCTTC.